This T cell receptor beta chain was observed in a study of cytotoxic CD8 clonotypes in ibrutinib-treated CLL. Overall study: By median roughly 68 months, roughly 12 had progressed and approximately 14 stayed remitted; responses had been 2 complete and about 24 partial.

General study findings and limits: The public clonotypes identified were infrequent and showed contraction or stability on treatment.

The CDR3 is 11 residues long. Looked up from germline, CDR1 is SGDLS and CDR2 is YYNGEE. Trimming shortened V by 3 bases and J by 5 bases, and 4 bases separated the two germline ends. In the case of this clone: Its antigen is undetermined.

Targeted sequencing depth ranged from 1 in 200,000 to 1 in 1 million T cells. Profiled with immunoSEQ multiplex PCR; TCRdb holds only in-frame clones, not every one. The sample holds more than 70,000 clones, 79% seen once. The sequence came from a human donor with chronic lymphocytic leukemia. The sample was PBMCs, taken after 12 months of ibrutinib treatment. The chain links TRBV9 to TRBJ2-3; D call uncertain. This CDR3 is CASSALDTQYF. Written as DNA, the CDR3 is TGTGCCAGCAGCGCCCTAGATACGCAGTATTTT.